This TCR beta chain was found in a study of T-cell reconstitution after alpha-beta-depleted transplantation in children. TCRbeta library construction was performed incorporating unique molecular identifiers. TCRdb re-derived calls from the PCR reads in MiXCR, one entry per CDR3 protein. The sample has around 400,000 distinct CDR3 sequences; roughly 20% are singletons. This CDR3 comprises 13 residues. Looked up from germline, CDR1 is SGDLS and CDR2 is YYNGEE. The V end lost 7 bases, the J end lost 5 bases, and 13 bases lay between the germline ends. The chain recombines TRBV9 with TRBJ2-4; a weak D match, TRBD1 (6 bases). The material was PBMCs from the stem cell graft donor, obtained from the stem cell graft. This TCR was recovered from a human donor who donated a stem cell graft to a child with acute myeloid leukemia. For the CDR3, the DNA is TGTGCCAGCGGGGGCTCCTGGGAAAACATTCAGTACTTC. Its protein product is CASGGSWENIQYF. The full variable domain, rest sourced from reference TRBV9 and TRBJ2-4, is DSGVTQTPKHLITATGQRVTLRCSPRSGDLSVYWYQQSLDQGLQFLIQYYNGEERAKGNILERFSAQQFPDLHSELNLSSLELGDSALYFCASGGSWENIQYFGAGTRLSVL.